These T cell receptor beta chains were read from a single sample in a study of blood T cell repertoires in COVID-19. Sequenced by immunoSEQ multiplex PCR; TCRdb stores in-frame clones only, minus some. Among fewer than 350,000 clones, about 85% were seen once, and the ten largest hold roughly 2.7%. The sample taken for sequencing was PBMCs or T cells enriched from blood (not recorded which). The receptors shown here come from a woman in her forties or fifties who had recovered from COVID-19. Each CDR3 is given with its conserved first and last residue. The D gene is left open where the match is weak. Clone size is given for some rows only: seen once, a few or many times, or a class if the clone is expanded.

v_call	j_call	clone_size	d_call	cdr3_nt	cdr3_aa
TRBV7-9	TRBJ1-2	NA	TRBD1	TGTGCCAGCAGCATTACGACAGGGGGCGACTATGGCTACACCTTC	CASSITTGGDYGYTF
TRBV6-5	TRBJ2-7	NA	NA	TGTGCCAGCAGAAGAGGGACACTCTACGAGCAGTACTTC	CASRRGTLYEQYF
TRBV7-6	TRBJ2-3	NA	TRBD2	TGTGCCAGCAGTCGCGGACTAGCGTCAGATACGCAGTATTTT	CASSRGLASDTQYF
TRBV7-9	TRBJ2-2	NA	TRBD2	TGTGCCAGCAGCTTAACGGGGGGAACGAACACCGGGGAGCTGTTTTTT	CASSLTGGTNTGELFF
TRBV7-2	TRBJ1-3	NA	NA	TGTGCCAGCAGCTTAACGCGGTCGCTTGCATACTCTGGAAACACCATATATTTT	CASSLTRSLAYSGNTIYF
TRBV7-2	TRBJ1-6	NA	NA	TGTGCCAGCAGCTTAACGTGGGGAGATTCACCCCTCCACTTT	CASSLTWGDSPLHF
TRBV19	TRBJ2-1	once	TRBD2	TGTGCCAGTAGTCCACCACTTACCAGCGGGAGGTTCAGTGAGCAGTTCTTC	CASSPPLTSGRFSEQFF
TRBV5-1	TRBJ1-2	NA	NA	TGCGCCAGCAGCTTGGAGGACAACCTTAACTATGGCTACACCTTC	CASSLEDNLNYGYTF
TRBV11-2	TRBJ2-7	once	TRBD1	TGTGCCAGCAGCTTCGGACAGGACTCCTACGAGCAGTACTTC	CASSFGQDSYEQYF
TRBV5-1	TRBJ2-7	NA	NA	TGCGCCAGCAGCTTGGACCGGTCGAACTACGAGCAGTACTTC	CASSLDRSNYEQYF
TRBV14	TRBJ1-1	NA	NA	TGTGCCAGCAGCCGGATACAGGGTTGGGCTTTCTTT	CASSRIQGWAFF
TRBV20-1	TRBJ2-5	once	TRBD2	TGCAGTGCTAGTCTCCTAGCGGGGATCCAAGAGACCCAGTACTTC	CSASLLAGIQETQYF
TRBV28	TRBJ2-7	NA	TRBD2	TGTGCCAGCAGGGCACTAGCGGGGGGAACCTACGAGCAGTACTTC	CASRALAGGTYEQYF
TRBV27	TRBJ1-6	NA	TRBD1	TGTGCCAGCAGAGGGACAGCTTATAATTCACCCCTCCACTTT	CASRGTAYNSPLHF
TRBV5-1	TRBJ1-1	NA	TRBD1	TGCGCCAGCAGCCTTGGGACAGGAACGCTCAGGGACACTGAAGCTTTCTTT	CASSLGTGTLRDTEAFF
TRBV7-2	TRBJ1-1	NA	NA	TGTGCCAGCAGCTTAGCGCTCAGACGGAGAAGACTGAACACTGAAGCTTTCTTT	CASSLALRRRRLNTEAFF
TRBV6-5	TRBJ2-7	NA	NA	TGTGCCAGCAGAAGAGGGGGCTCCTACGAGCAGTACTTC	CASRRGGSYEQYF
TRBV7-2	TRBJ1-1	NA	NA	TGTGCCAGCAGCTTTATACCAGGGAACACTGAAGCTTTCTTT	CASSFIPGNTEAFF
TRBV24-1	TRBJ2-3	NA	NA	TGTGCCACCAGTGATTTTCGGGGAGATACGCAGTATTTT	CATSDFRGDTQYF
TRBV10-1	TRBJ1-1	NA	TRBD1	TGCGCCAGCAGTGAAGGGGGACAGGAACGGACTGAAGCTTTCTTT	CASSEGGQERTEAFF
TRBV7-9	TRBJ2-3	NA	NA	TGTGCCAGCACCGATTTGGCGGGAAAGGATACGCAGTATTTT	CASTDLAGKDTQYF
TRBV27	TRBJ1-2	few	NA	TGTGCCAGCAGTCCAGCGGGTCGGGGCAGTTTGTCCTATGGGGGCTACACCTTC	CASSPAGRGSLSYGGYTF
TRBV18	TRBJ1-5	NA	NA	TGTGCCAGCTCACAAACTCTTACCTTGGATCAGCCCCAGCATTTT	CASSQTLTLDQPQHF
TRBV6-1	TRBJ1-1	NA	NA	TGTGCCAGCAGTGAAGCTTCCGGGATCACTGAAGCTTTCTTT	CASSEASGITEAFF